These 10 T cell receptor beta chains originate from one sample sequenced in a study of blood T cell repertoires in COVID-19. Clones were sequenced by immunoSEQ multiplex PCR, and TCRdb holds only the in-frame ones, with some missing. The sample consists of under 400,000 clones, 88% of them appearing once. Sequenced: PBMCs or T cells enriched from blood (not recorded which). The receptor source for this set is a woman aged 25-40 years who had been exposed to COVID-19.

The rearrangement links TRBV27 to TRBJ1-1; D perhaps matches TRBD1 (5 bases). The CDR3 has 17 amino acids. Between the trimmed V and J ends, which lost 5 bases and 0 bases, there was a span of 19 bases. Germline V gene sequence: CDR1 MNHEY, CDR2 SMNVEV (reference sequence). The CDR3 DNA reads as TGTGCCAGCAGTCTCCTCGTGGGGGAGGGGTTGAACACTGAAGCTTTCTTT. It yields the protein CASSLLVGEGLNTEAFF.

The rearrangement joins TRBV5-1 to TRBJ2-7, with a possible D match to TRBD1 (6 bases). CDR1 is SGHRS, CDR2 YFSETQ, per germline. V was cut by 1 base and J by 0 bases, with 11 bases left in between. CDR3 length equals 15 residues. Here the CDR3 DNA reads TGCGCCAGCAGCTTGCACGACAGGAGCTCCTACGAGCAGTACTTC. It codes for CASSLHDRSSYEQYF.

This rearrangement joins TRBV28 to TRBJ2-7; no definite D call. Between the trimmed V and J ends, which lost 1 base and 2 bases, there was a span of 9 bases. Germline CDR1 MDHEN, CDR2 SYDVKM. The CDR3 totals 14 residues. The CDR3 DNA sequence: TGTGCCAGCAGTTTATTCCTAGGCACCTACGAGCAGTACTTC. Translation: CASSLFLGTYEQYF.

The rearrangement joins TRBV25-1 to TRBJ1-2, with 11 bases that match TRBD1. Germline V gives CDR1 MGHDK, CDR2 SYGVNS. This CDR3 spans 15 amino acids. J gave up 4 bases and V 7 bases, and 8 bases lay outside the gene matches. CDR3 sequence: CASTDPGQGGYGYTF. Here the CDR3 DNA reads TGTGCCAGCACCGACCCGGGACAGGGGGGCTATGGCTACACCTTC.

The CDR3, as DNA: TGTGCCAGCAGTGACGGGGACTTGTACAATGAGCAGTTCTTC. It yields the protein CASSDGDLYNEQFF. This chain uses TRBV6-1 with TRBJ2-1; possibly TRBD2 for D (6 bases). This CDR3 has 14 residues. V dropped 3 bases and J dropped 4 bases, with 10 bases sitting between them. The germline gives CDR1 MNHNS, CDR2 SASEGT.

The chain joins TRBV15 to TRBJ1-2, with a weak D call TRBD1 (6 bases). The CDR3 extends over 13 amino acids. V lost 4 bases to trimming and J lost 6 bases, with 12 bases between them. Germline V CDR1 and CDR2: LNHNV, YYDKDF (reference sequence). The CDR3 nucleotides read TGTGCCACCAGCACCCGACAGGTCGATGGCTACACCTTC. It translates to CATSTRQVDGYTF.

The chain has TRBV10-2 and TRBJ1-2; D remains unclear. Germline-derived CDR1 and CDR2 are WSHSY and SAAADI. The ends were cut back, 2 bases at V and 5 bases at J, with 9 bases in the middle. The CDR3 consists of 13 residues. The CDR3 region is CASSELAAYGYTF. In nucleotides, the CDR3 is TGCGCCAGCAGTGAGCTAGCAGCATATGGCTACACCTTC.

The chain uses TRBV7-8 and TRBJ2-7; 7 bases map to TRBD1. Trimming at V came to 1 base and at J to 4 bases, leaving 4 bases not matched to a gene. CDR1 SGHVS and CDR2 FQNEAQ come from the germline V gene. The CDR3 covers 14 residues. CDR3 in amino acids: CASSLGDSSYEQYF. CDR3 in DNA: TGTGCCAGCAGCTTAGGGGACAGTTCTTACGAGCAGTACTTC.

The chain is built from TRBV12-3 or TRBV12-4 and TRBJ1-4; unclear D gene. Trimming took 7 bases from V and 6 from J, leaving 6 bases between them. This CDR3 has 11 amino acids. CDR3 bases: TGTGCCAGCAAATCTTATGAAAAACTGTTTTTT. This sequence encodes CASKSYEKLFF.

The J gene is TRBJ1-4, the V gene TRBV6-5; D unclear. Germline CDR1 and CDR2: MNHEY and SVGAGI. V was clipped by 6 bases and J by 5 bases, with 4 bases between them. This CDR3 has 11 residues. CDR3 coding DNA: TGTGCCAGCAGGACAAATGAAAAACTGTTTTTT. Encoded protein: CASRTNEKLFF.